The clone carrying this T cell receptor beta chain was detected once. The same CDR3 can be traced to other DNA sequences in this sample. Only in-frame clones appear in the TCRdb table, and some are missing; sequencing was by immunoSEQ multiplex PCR. The data hold about 170,000 clones, with 82% observed a single time. V was pared by 6 bases and J by 0 bases, with 2 bases of the junction left unmatched. Germline V CDR1 and CDR2: MNHEY, SVGAGI. The CDR3 is 14 residues long. This specimen belongs to a study of blood T cell repertoires in COVID-19. Study background: The United States, Italy and Spain were the sources of the acute and convalescent COVID-19 samples.

Sequencing input: peripheral blood. This receptor was identified in a woman between 40 and 55 years old with COVID-19, enrolled during active disease. The chain employs TRBV6-5 and TRBJ1-5; 7 bases fit TRBD1. The CDR3, as DNA: TGTGCCAGCAGACAGGGGTTTAGCAATCAGCCCCAGCATTTT. Protein product: CASRQGFSNQPQHF.